The sequence of this T cell receptor (beta chain) was determined in a study of radiotherapy plus CTLA-4 blockade in lung cancer. Study background: 15% to 20% of patients responded objectively, and about 32% achieved disease control. Study-wide results and caveats: Researchers report tumor-derived TCR clones expanding in blood after radiotherapy plus ipilimumab. The best prediction of response reportedly came from early blood T cell clone dynamics, with interferon-beta.

About this clone itself: Its target is not known.

Chemo-refractory metastatic non-small-cell lung cancer patients received focal radiation with ipilimumab CTLA-4 blockade. Generated by immunoSEQ multiplex PCR, the TCRdb table keeps only in-frame clones and is missing some. The sample holds 50,000 to 70,000 clones, approximately 80% seen once. CDR1 and CDR2 (germline): KGHSH, LQKENI. The CDR3 runs to 16 residues. Trimming took 1 base from V and 5 from J; bases not matched to a gene: 7. This sequence joins TRBV18 and TRBJ2-2, with 7 bases that match TRBD1. The TCR comes from a human donor with non-small cell lung cancer whose response to radiotherapy plus ipilimumab could not be evaluated. This specimen was peripheral blood, taken from a patient treated with radiotherapy plus ipilimumab. CDR3 DNA sequence: TGTGCCAGCTCACCACTCCAACAGGGGCGGACCGGGGAGCTGTTTTTT. The encoded protein is CASSPLQQGRTGELFF.